This T cell receptor (beta chain) was recorded in a study of blood T cells in healthy people across ages. The authors ran a second PCR of about 6 to 11 cycles using a sample-barcoded 5' primer and a J-beta primer mix. TCRdb redid the calling of the 5' RACE reads with MiXCR, one entry per CDR3 protein. Among 780,000 or so distinct CDR3 sequences, about 48% were seen once, and the ten largest hold about two fifths. This clonotype was observed a handful of times. The ends lost 5 bases at V and 5 bases at J; junction bases unmatched: 9. Germline V gives CDR1 PRHDT, CDR2 FYEKMQ (reference sequence). This CDR3 has 15 residues.

The sequence derives from a man at least 80 years old in good health. Sequencing input: blood. This rearrangement joins TRBV13 to TRBJ1-2; 9 bases line up with TRBD1. This chain's CDR3 is CASSHRDRVPYGYTF. The CDR3 nucleotides read TGTGCCAGCAGCCACCGGGACAGGGTACCGTATGGCTACACCTTC.